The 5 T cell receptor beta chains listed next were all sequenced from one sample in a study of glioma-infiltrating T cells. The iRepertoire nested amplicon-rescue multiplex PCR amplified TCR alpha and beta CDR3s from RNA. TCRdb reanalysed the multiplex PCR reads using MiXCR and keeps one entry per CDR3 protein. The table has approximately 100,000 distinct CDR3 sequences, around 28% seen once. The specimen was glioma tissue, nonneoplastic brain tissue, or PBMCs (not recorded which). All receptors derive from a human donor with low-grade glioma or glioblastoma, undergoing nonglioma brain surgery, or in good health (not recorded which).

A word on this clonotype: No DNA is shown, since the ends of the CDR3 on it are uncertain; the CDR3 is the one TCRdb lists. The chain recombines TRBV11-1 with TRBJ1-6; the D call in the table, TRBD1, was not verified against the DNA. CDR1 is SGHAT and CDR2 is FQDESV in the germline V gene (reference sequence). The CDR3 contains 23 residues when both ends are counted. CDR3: CASSFYICSARSLVSGRNSPLHF.

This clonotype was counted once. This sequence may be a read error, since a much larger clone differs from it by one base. CDR3 nucleotide sequence: TGTGCCAGCAGTTACTCGTCGGCGGGATTTAATGAAAAACTGTATTTT. Amino acid sequence: CASSYSSAGFNEKLYF. The chain carries TRBV6-5 and TRBJ2-3; TRBD2 might be the D (6 bases). The CDR3 is 16 amino acids. Germline CDR1 is MNHEY and CDR2 is SVGAGI. The ends were cut back, 0 bases at V and 14 bases at J, with 24 bases in the middle.

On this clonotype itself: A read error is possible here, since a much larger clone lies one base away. CDR3 residues: CASSEPEDTEAFF. CDR3 DNA sequence: TGCGCCAGCAGCGAGCCGGAGGACACTGAAGCTTTCTTT. The rearrangement uses TRBV4-1 and TRBJ1-1; D gene ambiguous. V was trimmed by 5 bases and J by 3 bases, leaving 10 bases between them. CDR1 and CDR2 (germline): MGHRA, YSYEKL. The CDR3 loop spans 13 amino acids.

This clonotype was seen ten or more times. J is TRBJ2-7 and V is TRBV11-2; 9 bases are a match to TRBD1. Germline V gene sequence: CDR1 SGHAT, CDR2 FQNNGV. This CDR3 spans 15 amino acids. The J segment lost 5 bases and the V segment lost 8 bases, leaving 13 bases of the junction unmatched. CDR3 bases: TGTGCCAGCGGATTATCCGGGACAGGGTTCCACGAGCAGTACTTC. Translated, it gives CASGLSGTGFHEQYF. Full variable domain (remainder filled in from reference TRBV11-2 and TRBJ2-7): EAGVAQSPRYKIIEKRQSVAFWCNPISGHATLYWYQQILGQGPKLLIQFQNNGVVDDSQLPKDRFSAERLKGVDSTLKIQPAKLEDSAVYLCASGLSGTGFHEQYFGPGTRLTVT.

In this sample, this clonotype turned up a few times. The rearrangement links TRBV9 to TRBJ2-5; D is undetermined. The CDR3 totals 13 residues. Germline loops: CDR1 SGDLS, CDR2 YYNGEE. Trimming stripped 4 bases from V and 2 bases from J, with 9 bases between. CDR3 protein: CASSQTLQETQYF. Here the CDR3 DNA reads TGTGCCAGCAGCCAAACACTACAAGAGACCCAGTACTTC.